Described below is a single TCR beta chain sequence and its context. This record comes from a study of shared clonotypes between healthy human individuals. For the study at large: CD4 naive and memory got three plates each, CD8 naive two, CD8 memory one.

Profiled with immunoSEQ multiplex PCR; TCRdb holds only in-frame clones, not every one. The sample shows fewer than 1.6 million clones, around 98.5% of them seen only once. This TCR was sampled from a man aged 25 to 40 in good health. Material: naive CD4+ T cells sorted from blood. This sample's subset: CD45RA+ positively selected.

Written as DNA, the CDR3 is TGTGCCAGTAGTATATGGGGACAGTTATATAGCAATCAGCCCCAGCATTTT. Encoded protein: CASSIWGQLYSNQPQHF. This chain links TRBV19 with TRBJ1-5, with TRBD1 matching 7 bases. Looked up from germline, CDR1 is LNHDA and CDR2 is SQIVND (reference sequence). This CDR3 spans 17 amino acids. Trimming removed 2 bases from V and 0 bases from J; junction bases left unmatched: 7.